This T cell receptor beta chain was captured by sequencing in a study of shared clonotypes between healthy human individuals. Study-wide findings and caveats: Clonotypes not shared had lower generation probabilities than those common to all four donors.

A word on this clone: Its antigen is not identified. Other nucleotide sequences from this sample produce the same CDR3.

Germline CDR1 is SGHNT and CDR2 is YYREEE (reference sequence). This CDR3 is built from 14 residues. V lost 4 bases and J 0 bases, leaving 11 bases between the germline ends. Here immunoSEQ multiplex PCR was the method, and the copy in TCRdb shows in-frame clones only, minus some. The table has roughly 1,600,000 clones, about 98.5% seen once. Those who donated, Caucasian adults without exception, all lived in Nashville, Tennessee. V gene TRBV5-4 combines with J gene TRBJ2-7; a possible D gene is TRBD2 (6 bases). Sequencing was performed on naive CD4+ T cells sorted from blood. Subset noted: CD45RA+ positively selected. This clonotype originated in a man aged 25-45 years in good health. The CDR3 loop is CASSLEGTSYEQYF. The CDR3 nucleotides are TGTGCCAGCAGCCTGGAGGGGACCTCCTACGAGCAGTACTTC.